The 8 T cell receptor beta chains presented below share a single source sample, sequenced in a study of T cells after yellow fever vaccination. TCRdb reanalysed the 5' RACE reads using MiXCR and keeps one entry per CDR3 protein. The sample has about 340,000 distinct CDR3 sequences, 7.5% to 9% seen once. The sequenced sample was PBMCs, obtained on the day of the first yellow fever vaccination. All receptors derive from a man between 18 and 35 years old who received the YFV17D yellow fever vaccine.

This clonotype came up a few times. The V call is TRBV4-3, the J call TRBJ2-7, with D possibly being TRBD1 (5 bases). Between the trimmed V and J ends, which lost 1 base and 0 bases, there was a span of 10 bases. Germline assignment: CDR1 LGHNA and CDR2 YSLEER. The CDR3 sequence is 15 residues long. This CDR3 reads CASSQGRQYSYEQYF. The CDR3 DNA is TGCGCCAGCAGCCAAGGACGACAGTACTCCTACGAGCAGTACTTC.

The J gene is TRBJ2-7, the V gene TRBV6-5; TRBD2 aligns across 13 bases. V shed 0 bases, J shed 13 bases, and the junction held 9 bases outside the gene matches. Germline V gene data show CDR1 as MNHEY and CDR2 as SVGAGI. This CDR3 spans 15 amino acids. CDR3 residues: CASSYSRSGLAGVYV. In nucleotides, the CDR3 is TGTGCCAGCAGTTACTCGAGAAGTGGACTAGCGGGGGTCTACGTC.

Ten or more counts support this clonotype. This rearrangement joins TRBV5-1 to TRBJ2-1, with D hard to call. V dropped 1 base and J dropped 10 bases, with 9 bases sitting between them. CDR3 length: 12 residues. CDR1 is SGHRS, CDR2 YFSETQ, per germline. Here the CDR3 DNA reads TGCGCCAGCAGCTTGTCGGCCCGGGAGCAGTTCTTC. Protein product: CASSLSAREQFF. Full variable domain (missing parts from reference TRBV5-1 and TRBJ2-1): KAGVTQTPRYLIKTRGQQVTLSCSPISGHRSVSWYQQTPGQGLQFLFEYFSETQRNKGNFPGRFSGRQFSNSRSEMNVSTLELGDSALYLCASSLSAREQFFGPGTRLTVL.

This clonotype was seen many times. V gene TRBV2 combines with J gene TRBJ1-5; D possibly corresponds to TRBD1 (5 bases). From germline, CDR1 is SNHLY and CDR2 FYNNEI. This CDR3 region has 13 residues. The germline V and J ends were trimmed by 6 bases and 6 bases, with 12 bases remaining between them. The CDR3 DNA sequence: TGTGCCAGCAGGGGGGAGTCGGGTCAGCCCCAGCATTTT. Its translation: CASRGESGQPQHF.

CDR3 residues: CASSLGFGDEQFF. CDR3 sequence (DNA): TGTGCCAGCAGCTTAGGTTTCGGGGACGAGCAGTTCTTC. This rearrangement joins TRBV7-2 to TRBJ2-1; D tentatively reads TRBD1 or TRBD2 (5 bases each). Germline CDR1 reads SGHTA; CDR2 reads FQGNSA. This CDR3 is built from 13 residues. The V gene lost 1 base and the J gene lost 10 bases, with 11 bases spanning the gap.

The chain recombines TRBV6-5 with TRBJ1-6; D might be TRBD1 (6 bases). Germline CDR1 reads MNHEY; CDR2 reads SVGAGI. The germline V and J ends were trimmed by 2 bases and 7 bases, with 12 bases remaining between them. This CDR3 has 15 residues. CDR3 loop: CASSYGGGSNSPLHF. CDR3 in DNA: TGTGCCAGCAGTTACGGGGGCGGAAGCAATTCACCCCTCCACTTT.

This clonotype has only a few counts. V usage is TRBV9 and J usage is TRBJ2-3; a possible D gene is TRBD2 (5 bases). This CDR3 spans 15 amino acids. Trimming left V 0 bases short and J 4 bases short, with 12 bases between. CDR1 SGDLS and CDR2 YYNGEE come from the germline V gene. The CDR3 DNA sequence: TGTGCCAGCAGCGTAGGTGCAGCGGAGGCAGATACGCAGTATTTT. The encoded protein is CASSVGAAEADTQYF. Full variable domain (rest looked up from reference TRBV9 and TRBJ2-3): DSGVTQTPKHLITATGQRVTLRCSPRSGDLSVYWYQQSLDQGLQFLIQYYNGEERAKGNILERFSAQQFPDLHSELNLSSLELGDSALYFCASSVGAAEADTQYFGPGTRLTVL.

This chain joins TRBV4-3 and TRBJ1-2; TRBD1 is a possible D gene (5 bases). Germline V gives CDR1 LGHNA, CDR2 YSLEER. V lost 3 bases and J lost 3, with 8 bases in between. CDR3 length: 13 amino acids. The CDR3 sequence is CASSQGVDYGYTF. CDR3 bases: TGCGCCAGCAGCCAGGGGGTCGACTATGGCTACACCTTC.